The 15 T cell receptor beta chains given below trace back to one sample, sequenced in a study of cytomegalovirus exposure and HLA in healthy donors. Primers included in the PCR were 60 Vbeta and 13 Jbeta primers. Clones were read by immunoSEQ multiplex PCR, and TCRdb kept only the in-frame ones, dropping some. The sample has 180,000 or so clones; about four fifths are singletons. The specimen sequenced was PBMCs. The receptors were sampled from a male donor in good health and CMV-seronegative.

The rearrangement joins TRBV2 to TRBJ2-6, with unresolved D. The CDR3 loop spans 15 amino acids. The germline CDR1 and CDR2 sequences are SNHLY and FYNNEI. Trimming left V 1 base short and J 4 bases short, with 8 bases between. The CDR3 DNA is TGTGCCAGCAGTGAAGACTCTCTAGGGGCCAACGTCCTGACTTTC. Protein product: CASSEDSLGANVLTF. The variable domain in full, with the rest retrieved from reference TRBV2 and TRBJ2-6, is EPEVTQTPSHQVTQMGQEVILRCVPISNHLYFYWYRQILGQKVEFLVSFYNNEISEKSEIFDDQFSVERPDGSNFTLKIRSTKLEDSAMYFCASSEDSLGANVLTFGAGSRLTVL.

This chain's CDR3 is CASSVGTSGTTDTQYF. CDR3 DNA: TGTGCCAGCAGCGTAGGGACTAGCGGGACCACAGATACGCAGTATTTT. The chain is built from TRBV9 and TRBJ2-3, with 12 bases fitting TRBD2. Germline assignment: CDR1 SGDLS and CDR2 YYNGEE. CDR3 size: 16 residues. V shed 0 bases, J shed 2 bases, and the junction held 1 base outside the gene matches.

V is TRBV5-4 and J is TRBJ1-1; maybe TRBD1 (6 bases). V lost 2 bases and J 5 bases, leaving 16 bases between the germline ends. This CDR3 region has 15 residues. Germline lookup yields CDR1 SGHNT and CDR2 YYREEE (reference sequence). CDR3 sequence (DNA): TGTGCCAGCAGCTTCCAGGGGCGGTTGAGGACTGAAGCTTTCTTT. Its protein is CASSFQGRLRTEAFF. The whole variable domain, remainder taken from reference TRBV5-4 and TRBJ1-1, is ETGVTQSPTHLIKTRGQQVTLRCSSQSGHNTVSWYQQALGQGPQFIFQYYREEENGRGNFPPRFSGLQFPNYSSELNVNALELDDSALYLCASSFQGRLRTEAFFGQGTRLTVV.

CDR3 coding DNA: TGTGCCAGCAGTTATGGTGCGGGAGGGGGCTACGAGCAGTACTTC. Residues: CASSYGAGGGYEQYF. This rearrangement joins TRBV6-5 to TRBJ2-7; 9 bases align to TRBD2. This CDR3 region has 15 residues. J gave up 3 bases and V 3 bases, and 6 bases lay outside the gene matches. Germline CDR1 MNHEY, CDR2 SVGAGI.

This clone appeared a single time. The V and J genes are TRBV6-5 and TRBJ1-4; D possibly corresponds to TRBD1 (6 bases). The V end was cut by 0 bases, the J end by 7 bases, with 12 bases between. CDR3 length equals 15 residues. The germline V gene has CDR1 MNHEY and CDR2 SVGAGI. The CDR3 DNA is TGTGCCAGCAGTTACTCGTACAGGGCGGGTGAAAAACTGTTTTTT. It translates to CASSYSYRAGEKLFF.

The rearrangement links TRBV14 to TRBJ2-6, with 9 positions matching TRBD2. CDR1 is SGHDN and CDR2 is FVKESK in the germline V gene. The CDR3 consists of 21 residues. Trimming at V came to 5 bases and at J to 3 bases, leaving 20 bases not matched to a gene. CDR3 DNA: TGTGCCAGCAGCGACCGGAGACCTGGGGCTAGCGGGACGATTGGGGCCAACGTCCTGACTTTC. Translated: CASSDRRPGASGTIGANVLTF.

The chain is built from TRBV5-1 and TRBJ1-2; tentative D call: TRBD1 (5 bases). Trimming took 1 base from V and 6 from J, leaving 10 bases between them. CDR1 SGHRS and CDR2 YFSETQ come from the germline V gene. CDR3 length: 13 residues. DNA of the CDR3: TGCGCCAGCAGCTTGTCTGGGGCGCATGGCTACACCTTC. This gives the protein CASSLSGAHGYTF.

V usage is TRBV19 and J usage is TRBJ1-5; D ambiguous. The CDR3 has 15 amino acids. Trimming shortened V by 4 bases and J by 0 bases, and 10 bases separated the two germline ends. Germline CDR1 and CDR2: LNHDA and SQIVND (reference sequence). CDR3 sequence (DNA): TGTGCCAGTAGTACCCGACACCCTAGCAATCAGCCCCAGCATTTT. Translation gives CASSTRHPSNQPQHF.

This clone was seen only once. The V and J genes are TRBV5-1 and TRBJ1-1; D is perhaps TRBD1 (5 bases). The germline gives CDR1 SGHRS, CDR2 YFSETQ. The CDR3 has 13 amino acids. Trimming pared 6 bases from V and 4 bases from J, leaving 13 bases between. This chain's CDR3 is CASNSGRGTEAFF. The DNA of the CDR3 is TGCGCCAGCAACTCAGGGCGCGGCACTGAAGCTTTCTTT.

Only a few counts were recorded for this clone. The chain has TRBV6-5 and TRBJ2-7; tentative D call: TRBD2 (6 bases). In germline, CDR1 is MNHEY, CDR2 SVGAGI. Trimming pared 8 bases from V and 2 bases from J, leaving 13 bases between. The CDR3 covers 13 residues. The CDR3 DNA reads TGTGCCAGCGGTCGCTCGGGGGCCTACGAGCAGTACTTC. Its translation: CASGRSGAYEQYF.

The chain uses TRBV2 and TRBJ2-7, with D uncertain. Between the trimmed V and J ends, which lost 5 bases and 4 bases, there was a span of 6 bases. This CDR3 contains 11 residues. Germline CDR1 and CDR2: SNHLY and FYNNEI. The CDR3 sequence: CASSRVYEQYF. CDR3 bases: TGTGCCAGCAGTCGGGTATACGAGCAGTACTTC.

DNA of the CDR3: TGTGCCAGCACCGGGACAGGGACGGGCAATCAGCCCCAGCATTTT. It encodes CASTGTGTGNQPQHF. V is TRBV6-6 and J is TRBJ1-5; 9 bases agree with TRBD1. The CDR3 length is 15 residues. J gave up 2 bases and V 7 bases, and 6 bases lay outside the gene matches. Germline CDR1 MNHNY, CDR2 SVGAGI (reference sequence).

This chain joins TRBV7-9 and TRBJ1-4, with D hard to call. This CDR3 has 12 amino acids. Trimming took 5 bases from V and 8 from J, leaving 9 bases between them. Germline V lookup: CDR1 SEHNR, CDR2 FQNEAQ (reference sequence). CDR3 residues: CASSPGLEKLFF. CDR3 nucleotides: TGTGCCAGCAGCCCGGGGTTGGAAAAACTGTTTTTT.

This clone was seen just once. The V call is TRBV7-6, the J call TRBJ2-5, with TRBD2 matching 10 bases. Trimming cost V 1 base and J 7 bases; bases outside gene matches: 15. The CDR3 covers 18 residues. Germline V gene lookup returns CDR1 SGHVS and CDR2 FNYEAQ. The CDR3 DNA sequence: TGTGCCAGCAGCTTAGGGCCCGGACTAGCGGTACCAAGGGGGACCCAGTACTTC. Encoded protein: CASSLGPGLAVPRGTQYF. The entire variable domain, with the rest obtained from reference TRBV7-6 and TRBJ2-5, is as follows: GAGVSQSPRYKVTKRGQDVALRCDPISGHVSLYWYRQALGQGPEFLTYFNYEAQQDKSGLPNDRFSAERPEGSISTLTIQRTEQRDSAMYRCASSLGPGLAVPRGTQYFGPGTRLLVL.

The rearrangement links TRBV5-1 to TRBJ2-7; 8 bases match TRBD1. V was clipped by 1 base and J by 0 bases; unmatched bases: 15. The germline V gene has CDR1 SGHRS and CDR2 YFSETQ. The CDR3 contains 19 residues. This CDR3 reads CASSLPSGQVPSTSYEQYF. The CDR3, as DNA: TGCGCCAGCAGCTTGCCCTCGGGACAGGTTCCAAGTACCTCCTACGAGCAGTACTTC.